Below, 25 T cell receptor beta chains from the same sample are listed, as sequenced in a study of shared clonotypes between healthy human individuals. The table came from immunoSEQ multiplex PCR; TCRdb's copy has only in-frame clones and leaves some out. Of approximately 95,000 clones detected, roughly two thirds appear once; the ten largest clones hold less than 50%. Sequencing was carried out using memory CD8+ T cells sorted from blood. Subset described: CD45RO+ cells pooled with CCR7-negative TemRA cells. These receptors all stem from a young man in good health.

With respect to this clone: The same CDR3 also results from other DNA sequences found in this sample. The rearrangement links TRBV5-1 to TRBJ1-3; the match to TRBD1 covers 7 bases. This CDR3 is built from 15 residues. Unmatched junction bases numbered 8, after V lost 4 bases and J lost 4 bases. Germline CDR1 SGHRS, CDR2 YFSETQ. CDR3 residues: CASSLEGTAGNTIYF. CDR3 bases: TGCGCCAGCAGCCTCGAAGGGACAGCCGGAAACACCATATATTTT. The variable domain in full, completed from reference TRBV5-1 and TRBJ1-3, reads KAGVTQTPRYLIKTRGQQVTLSCSPISGHRSVSWYQQTPGQGLQFLFEYFSETQRNKGNFPGRFSGRQFSNSRSEMNVSTLELGDSALYLCASSLEGTAGNTIYFGEGSWLTVV.

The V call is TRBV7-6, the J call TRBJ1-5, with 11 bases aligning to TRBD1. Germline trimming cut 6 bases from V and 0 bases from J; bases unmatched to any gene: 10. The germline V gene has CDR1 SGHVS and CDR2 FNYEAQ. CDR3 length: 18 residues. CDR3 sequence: CASRTRTGGRYSNQPQHF. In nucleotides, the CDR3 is TGTGCCAGCAGGACAAGGACAGGGGGCCGTTATAGCAATCAGCCCCAGCATTTT.

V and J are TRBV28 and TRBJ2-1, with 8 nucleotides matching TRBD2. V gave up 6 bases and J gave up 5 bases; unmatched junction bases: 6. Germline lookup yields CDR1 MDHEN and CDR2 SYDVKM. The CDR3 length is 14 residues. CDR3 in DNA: TGTGCCAGCAGGACTAGCGACGGCCACAATGAGCAGTTCTTC. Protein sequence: CASRTSDGHNEQFF.

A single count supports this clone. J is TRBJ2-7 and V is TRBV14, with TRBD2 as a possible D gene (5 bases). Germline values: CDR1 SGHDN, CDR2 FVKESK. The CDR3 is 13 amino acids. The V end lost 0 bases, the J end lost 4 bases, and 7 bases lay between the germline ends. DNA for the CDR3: TGTGCCAGCAGCCAAGATCGAGGGTACGAGCAGTACTTC. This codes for CASSQDRGYEQYF.

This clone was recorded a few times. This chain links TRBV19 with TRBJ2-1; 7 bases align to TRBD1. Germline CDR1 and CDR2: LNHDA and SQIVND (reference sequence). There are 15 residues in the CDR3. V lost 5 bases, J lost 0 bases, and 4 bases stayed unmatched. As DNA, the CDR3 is TGTGCCAGTAGTTTCCGGGACAGCTCCTACAATGAGCAGTTCTTC. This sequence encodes CASSFRDSSYNEQFF.

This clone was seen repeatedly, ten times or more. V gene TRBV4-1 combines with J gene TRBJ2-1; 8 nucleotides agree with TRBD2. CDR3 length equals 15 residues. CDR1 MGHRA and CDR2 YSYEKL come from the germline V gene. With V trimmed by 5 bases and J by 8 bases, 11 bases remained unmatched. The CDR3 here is CASSAPGTSNDEQFF. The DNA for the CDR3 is TGCGCCAGCAGCGCCCCCGGGACTAGTAACGATGAGCAGTTCTTC.

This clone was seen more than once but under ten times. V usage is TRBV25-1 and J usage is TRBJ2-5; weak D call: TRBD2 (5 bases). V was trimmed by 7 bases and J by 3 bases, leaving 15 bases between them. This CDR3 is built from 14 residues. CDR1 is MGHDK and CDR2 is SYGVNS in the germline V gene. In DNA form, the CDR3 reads TGTGCCAGCACCCAAAACGGGGAAAAAGAGACCCAGTACTTC. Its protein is CASTQNGEKETQYF.

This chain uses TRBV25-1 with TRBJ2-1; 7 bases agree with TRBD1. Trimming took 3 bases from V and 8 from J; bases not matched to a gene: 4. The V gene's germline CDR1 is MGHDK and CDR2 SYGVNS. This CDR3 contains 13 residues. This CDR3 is CASSDKTGDEQFF. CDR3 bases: TGTGCCAGCAGTGATAAAACAGGGGATGAGCAGTTCTTC.

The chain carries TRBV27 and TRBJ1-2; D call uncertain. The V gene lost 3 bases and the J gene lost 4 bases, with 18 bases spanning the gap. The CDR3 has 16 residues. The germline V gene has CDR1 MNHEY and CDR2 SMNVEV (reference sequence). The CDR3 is CASSFGTSRRGYGYTF. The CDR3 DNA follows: TGTGCCAGCAGTTTTGGAACTTCCCGACGGGGCTATGGCTACACCTTC.

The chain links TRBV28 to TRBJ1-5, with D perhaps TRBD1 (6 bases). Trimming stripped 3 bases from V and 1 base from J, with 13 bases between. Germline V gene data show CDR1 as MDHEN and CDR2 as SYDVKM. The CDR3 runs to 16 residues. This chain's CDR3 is CASSFWGAFSNQPQHF. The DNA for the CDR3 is TGTGCCAGCAGTTTTTGGGGGGCCTTCAGCAATCAGCCCCAGCATTTT.

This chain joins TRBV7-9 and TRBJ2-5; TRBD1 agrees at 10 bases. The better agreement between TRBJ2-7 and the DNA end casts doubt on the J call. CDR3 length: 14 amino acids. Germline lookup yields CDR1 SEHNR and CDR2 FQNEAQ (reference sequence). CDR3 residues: CASSLGTGVNEQYF. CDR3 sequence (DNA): TGTGCCAGCAGCTTGGGGACAGGGGTAAACGAGCAGTACTTC.

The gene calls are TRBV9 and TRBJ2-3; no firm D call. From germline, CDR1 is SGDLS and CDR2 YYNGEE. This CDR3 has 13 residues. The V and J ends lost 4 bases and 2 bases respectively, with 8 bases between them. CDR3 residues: CASSIWDTDTQYF. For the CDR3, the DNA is TGTGCCAGCAGCATCTGGGACACAGATACGCAGTATTTT.

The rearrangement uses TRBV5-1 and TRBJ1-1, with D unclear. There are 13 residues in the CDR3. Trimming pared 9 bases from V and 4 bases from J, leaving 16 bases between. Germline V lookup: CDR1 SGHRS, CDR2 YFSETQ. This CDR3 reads CATKWGSGTEAFF. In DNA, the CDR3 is TGCGCCACCAAGTGGGGTTCGGGCACTGAAGCTTTCTTT.

CDR3 protein: CASSSTVGQPQHF. CDR3 DNA: TGTGCCAGCAGTTCGACCGTGGGTCAGCCCCAGCATTTT. The chain uses TRBV28 and TRBJ1-5; D not resolved. Trimming cost V 4 bases and J 6 bases, with 10 bases left between them. The length of the CDR3 is 13 residues. The germline V gene encodes CDR1 MDHEN and CDR2 SYDVKM.

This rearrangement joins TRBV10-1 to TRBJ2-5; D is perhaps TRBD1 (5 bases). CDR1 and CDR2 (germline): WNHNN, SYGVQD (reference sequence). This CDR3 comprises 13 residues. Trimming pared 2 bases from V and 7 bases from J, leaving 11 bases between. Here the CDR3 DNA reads TGCGCCAGCAGTGAGGCTGTAACAGGGACCCAGTACTTC. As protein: CASSEAVTGTQYF.

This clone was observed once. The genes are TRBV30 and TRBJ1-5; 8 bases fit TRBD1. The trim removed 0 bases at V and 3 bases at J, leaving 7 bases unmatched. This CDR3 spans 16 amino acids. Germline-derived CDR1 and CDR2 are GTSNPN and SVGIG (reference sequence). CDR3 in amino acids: CAWSVYRGGANQPQHF. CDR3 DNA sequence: TGTGCCTGGAGTGTTTACAGGGGGGGGGCCAATCAGCCCCAGCATTTT.

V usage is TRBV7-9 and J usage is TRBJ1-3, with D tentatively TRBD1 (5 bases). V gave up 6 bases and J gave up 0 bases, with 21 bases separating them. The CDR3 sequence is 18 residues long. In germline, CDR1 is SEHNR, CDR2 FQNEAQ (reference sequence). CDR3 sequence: CASRPTLRDRSSGNTIYF. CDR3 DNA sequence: TGTGCCAGCAGACCCACTCTCCGGGACCGTAGCTCTGGAAACACCATATATTTT.

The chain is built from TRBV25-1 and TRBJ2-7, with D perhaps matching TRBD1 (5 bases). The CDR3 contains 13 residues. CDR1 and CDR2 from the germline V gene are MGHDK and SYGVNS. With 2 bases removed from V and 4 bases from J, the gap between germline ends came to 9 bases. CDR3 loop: CASSEGARYEQYF. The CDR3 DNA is TGTGCCAGCAGTGAAGGGGCTAGGTACGAGCAGTACTTC.

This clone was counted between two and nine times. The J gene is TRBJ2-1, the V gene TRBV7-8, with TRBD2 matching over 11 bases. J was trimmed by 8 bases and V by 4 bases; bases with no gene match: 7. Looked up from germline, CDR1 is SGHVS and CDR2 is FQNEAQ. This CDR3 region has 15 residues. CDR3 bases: TGTGCCAGCAGCTCGATAGCGGGAGGGAGGGATGAGCAGTTCTTC. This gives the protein CASSSIAGGRDEQFF.

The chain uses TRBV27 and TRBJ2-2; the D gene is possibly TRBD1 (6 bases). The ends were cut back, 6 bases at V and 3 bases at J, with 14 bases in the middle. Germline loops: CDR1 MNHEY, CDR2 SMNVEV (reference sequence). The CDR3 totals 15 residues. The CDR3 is CASRPNRVYTGELFF. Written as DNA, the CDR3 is TGTGCCAGCAGGCCAAACAGGGTTTACACCGGGGAGCTGTTTTTT.

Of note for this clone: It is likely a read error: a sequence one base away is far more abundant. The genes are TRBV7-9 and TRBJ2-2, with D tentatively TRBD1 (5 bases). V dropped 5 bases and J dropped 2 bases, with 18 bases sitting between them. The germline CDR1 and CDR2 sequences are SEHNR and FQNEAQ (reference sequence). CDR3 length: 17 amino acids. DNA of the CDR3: TGTGCCAGCAGCCCCTCCCCCGAGACAGACAACACCGGGGAGCTGTTTTTT. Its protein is CASSPSPETDNTGELFF.

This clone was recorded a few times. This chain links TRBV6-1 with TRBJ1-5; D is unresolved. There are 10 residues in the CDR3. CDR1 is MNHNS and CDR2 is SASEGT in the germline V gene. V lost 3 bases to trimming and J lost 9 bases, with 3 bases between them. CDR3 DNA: TGTGCCAGCAGTGATCGGCCCCAGCATTTT. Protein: CASSDRPQHF.

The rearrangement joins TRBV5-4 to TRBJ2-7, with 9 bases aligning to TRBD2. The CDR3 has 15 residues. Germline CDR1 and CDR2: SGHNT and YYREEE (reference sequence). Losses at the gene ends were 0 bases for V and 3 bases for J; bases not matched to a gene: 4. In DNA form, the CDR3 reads TGTGCCAGCAGCTTGGTTGCTAGCGGGGACTACGAGCAGTACTTC. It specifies CASSLVASGDYEQYF. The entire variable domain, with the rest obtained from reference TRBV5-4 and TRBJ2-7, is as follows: ETGVTQSPTHLIKTRGQQVTLRCSSQSGHNTVSWYQQALGQGPQFIFQYYREEENGRGNFPPRFSGLQFPNYSSELNVNALELDDSALYLCASSLVASGDYEQYFGPGTRLTVT.

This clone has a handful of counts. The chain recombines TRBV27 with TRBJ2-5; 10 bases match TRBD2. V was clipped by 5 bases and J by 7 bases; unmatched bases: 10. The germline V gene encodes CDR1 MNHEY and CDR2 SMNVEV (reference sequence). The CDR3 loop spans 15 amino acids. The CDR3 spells CASSGWTSGGGTQYF. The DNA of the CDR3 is TGTGCCAGCAGTGGATGGACTAGCGGAGGGGGGACCCAGTACTTC.

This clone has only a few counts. DNA for the CDR3: TGTGCCAGCAGCTTCGGGTCTATACAGGGGAGTACTGAAGCTTTCTTT. Its protein product is CASSFGSIQGSTEAFF. J is TRBJ1-1 and V is TRBV4-2; 7 bases line up with TRBD1. The germline CDR1 and CDR2 sequences are LGHNA and YNFKEQ. V lost 5 bases and J lost 5; bases outside the gene matches: 14. The CDR3 covers 16 residues.